This T cell receptor (beta chain) emerged from a study of T cells in Graves' hyperthyroidism and ophthalmopathy. About the research overall: Peripheral blood collection took place at initial diagnosis, before any treatment. Regarding the study as a whole: Ophthalmopathy could be told apart from stable hyperthyroidism with a 13 V-J model. Most thyroid-expanded clonotypes above 0.001 were also found in blood.

There are 14 residues in the CDR3. The ends lost 0 bases at V and 2 bases at J; junction bases unmatched: 2. Germline CDR1 reads SGHRS; CDR2 reads YFSETQ. The source material, RNA transcripts, was used to amplify TCR beta CDR3 regions. First-round RT-PCR with HTBI primers amplified the TCR CDR3 region. MiXCR was run by TCRdb on the multiplex PCR reads, yielding one entry per CDR3 protein. The sample yields more than 350,000 distinct CDR3 sequences, approximately 14% seen once. The sample holds many counts of this clonotype. Its target is not known. The rearrangement links TRBV5-1 to TRBJ2-7; 7 bases agree with TRBD1. Sample: blood. The source of this sequence is a woman aged 55-75 years with Graves' ophthalmopathy. This chain's CDR3 is CASSLGQGAYEQYF. CDR3 DNA sequence: TGCGCCAGCAGCTTGGGGCAGGGGGCCTACGAGCAGTACTTC.